This TCR beta chain was observed in a study of cytomegalovirus exposure and HLA in healthy donors. On the study more broadly: Earlier results showed 90 million to 120 million unique TCR beta sequences derived from 150 million to 200 million T cells. There were approximately 400 genotyped donors. Of these, roughly 86% fell in the genetic ancestry cluster associated with self-reported Caucasian donors. Study outcomes and limitations: The presence/absence work took it that sequencing depth was about the same across donors.

Primers for the PCR totalled 60 Vbeta and 13 Jbeta. Clones were sequenced by immunoSEQ multiplex PCR, and TCRdb holds only the in-frame ones, with some missing. The sample lists about 110,000 clones; approximately 70% were seen once. The CDR3 is 13 residues long. Trimming removed 5 bases from V and 5 bases from J; junction bases left unmatched: 4. Germline V gene sequence: CDR1 SGDLS, CDR2 YYNGEE. About this clone itself: Its antigen is not known.

The TCR sequence derives from a man aged 25 to 40 in good health and CMV-seropositive. V and J are TRBV9 and TRBJ1-5; TRBD1 agrees at 7 bases. Source material: PBMCs. DNA of the CDR3: TGTGCCAGCAGGAGGGGGCGGGATCAGCCCCAGCATTTT. Amino acid sequence: CASRRGRDQPQHF.